The T cell receptor (beta chain) under discussion was sequenced for a study of Graves' ophthalmopathy and Graves' hyperthyroidism. Study-level results: Most thyroid-expanded clonotypes exceeding 0.001 frequency were also found in blood.

In its sample, this clonotype was seen a few times. Its antigen remains unknown. The ends lost 6 bases at V and 3 bases at J; junction bases unmatched: 8. Germline CDR1 and CDR2: SNHLY and FYNNEI. The CDR3 runs 16 residues. Every ophthalmopathy donor presented moderate-to-severe activity, CAS ≥3, NOSPECS ≥4 and duration under 3 months. If patients had other autoimmune diseases, uncontrolled infections, pregnancy or lactation, they were excluded. Diagnosis relied on clinical symptoms, serum thyroxine, TRAb, thyroid ultrasound and orbital computed tomography. Amplified material comprised TCR beta CDR3 regions derived from RNA transcripts. First-round RT-PCR relied on HTBI primers, and a second-round multiplex PCR came next. Using its own MiXCR run on the multiplex PCR reads, TCRdb lists one record per CDR3 protein. The sample holds almost 750,000 distinct CDR3 sequences, 35% to 50% seen once.

The rearrangement links TRBV2 to TRBJ1-5, with 10 bases matching TRBD1. The sample consisted of peripheral blood. This TCR was recovered from an adult man with Graves' ophthalmopathy. CDR3 sequence: CASSPTGTGDNQPQHF. The CDR3 DNA reads as TGTGCCAGCAGCCCGACCGGGACAGGGGACAATCAGCCCCAGCATTTT.